A selection of T cell receptor beta chains follows, all from one sample in a study of blood T cell repertoires in COVID-19. Sequenced by immunoSEQ multiplex PCR; TCRdb stores in-frame clones only, minus some. The table lists roughly 150,000 clones, approximately 86% of them singletons, with roughly 8.1% in the top ten. The sequenced sample was peripheral blood. Receptors were obtained from a woman of 80 years or more with COVID-19, enrolled during active disease. CDR3s include the opening cysteine and the closing phenylalanine or tryptophan. The D gene is left open where the match is weak. Clone size, where shown, is once, few, many, or a class for clones that have expanded.

>TRBD2|TRBJ2-1|once|16|TRBV14
TGTGCCAGCAGCCAAGGTGTCCGACTAGCGGGGGATGAGCAGTTCTTC
CASSQGVRLAGDEQFF
>-|TRBJ2-3|-|15|TRBV5-1
TGCGCCAGCAGCTTGGGGGGGCCGGGCACAGATACGCAGTATTTT
CASSLGGPGTDTQYF
>-|TRBJ1-4|-|13|TRBV15
TGTGCCACCAGAGGGGGTCATAATGAAAAACTGTTTTTT
CATRGGHNEKLFF
>-|TRBJ1-3|-|15|TRBV6-6
TGTGCCAGCAGTCAGGGGAGGCTCTCTGGAAACACCATATATTTT
CASSQGRLSGNTIYF
>TRBD1|TRBJ2-7|-|14|TRBV6-6
TGTGCCAGCAGTTTAATGGGACAGGAAGCGGAGCAGTACTTC
CASSLMGQEAEQYF
>TRBD1|TRBJ1-3|-|14|TRBV15
TGTGCCACCAGCAAGGACAGGGCTGGAAACACCATATATTTT
CATSKDRAGNTIYF
>-|TRBJ1-2|-|13|TRBV12-3/TRBV12-4
TGTGCCAGCGGCACCCAGGGTCCATATGGCTACACCTTC
CASGTQGPYGYTF
>-|TRBJ1-5|few|12|TRBV6-1
TGTGCCAGCAGTGAACCCGGTTATGCCCAGCATTTT
CASSEPGYAQHF
>-|TRBJ2-1|-|11|TRBV6-6
TGTGCCAGCAGTAAAGAACTTGAGCAGTTCTTC
CASSKELEQFF
>TRBD2|TRBJ2-1|-|12|TRBV10-1
TGCGCCAGCAGTACGACTAGCCAGGAGCAGTTCTTC
CASSTTSQEQFF
>-|TRBJ1-2|-|14|TRBV18
TGTGCCAGCTCACCACCGGGACTGTTCTATGGCTACACCTTC
CASSPPGLFYGYTF
>-|TRBJ1-1|-|14|TRBV10-2
TGCGCCAGCAGTCGGGGGGGAGGGAGGACTGAAGCTTTCTTT
CASSRGGGRTEAFF
>-|TRBJ2-3|-|18|TRBV7-6
TGTGCCAGCAGCTTAGGGGGACACTTCATACAACGCACAGATACGCAGTATTTT
CASSLGGHFIQRTDTQYF
>-|TRBJ2-3|-|17|TRBV10-1
TGCGCCAGCAGTGAGTCCTTGAGGGAGAGGAGCACAGATACGCAGTATTTT
CASSESLRERSTDTQYF